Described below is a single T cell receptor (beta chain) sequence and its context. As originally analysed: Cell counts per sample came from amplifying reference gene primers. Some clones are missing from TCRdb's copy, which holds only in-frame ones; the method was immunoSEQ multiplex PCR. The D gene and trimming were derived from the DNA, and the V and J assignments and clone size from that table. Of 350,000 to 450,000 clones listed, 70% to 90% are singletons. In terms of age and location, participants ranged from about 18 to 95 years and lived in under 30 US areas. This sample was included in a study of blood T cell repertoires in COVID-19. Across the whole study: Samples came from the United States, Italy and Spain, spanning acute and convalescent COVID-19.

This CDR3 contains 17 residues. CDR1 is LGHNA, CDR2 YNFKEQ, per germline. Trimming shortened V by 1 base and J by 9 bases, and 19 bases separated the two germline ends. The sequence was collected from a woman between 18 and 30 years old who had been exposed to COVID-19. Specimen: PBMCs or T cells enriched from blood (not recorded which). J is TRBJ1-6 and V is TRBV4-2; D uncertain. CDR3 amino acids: CASSQVLGKPEVSPLHF. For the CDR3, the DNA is TGTGCCAGCAGCCAAGTATTAGGCAAACCCGAGGTTTCACCCCTCCACTTT.